The entry that follows covers one T cell receptor (beta chain) sequence. V lost 6 bases to trimming and J lost 3 bases, with 11 bases between them. Germline V lookup: CDR1 MNHEY, CDR2 SVGAGI. This CDR3 has 13 residues. These data belong to a study of control samples from healthy donors and cancer patients. This table comes from immunoSEQ multiplex PCR, and its TCRdb copy is limited to in-frame clones, with some not included. Among roughly 170,000 clones listed, about nine tenths were seen once. The origin of this receptor is a woman aged 40 to 50 in good health. What was sequenced was blood. The V call is TRBV6-5, the J call TRBJ1-1; no definite D call. The CDR3 spells CASRWPTDTEAFF. CDR3 nucleotide sequence: TGTGCCAGCAGGTGGCCTACGGACACTGAAGCTTTCTTT.